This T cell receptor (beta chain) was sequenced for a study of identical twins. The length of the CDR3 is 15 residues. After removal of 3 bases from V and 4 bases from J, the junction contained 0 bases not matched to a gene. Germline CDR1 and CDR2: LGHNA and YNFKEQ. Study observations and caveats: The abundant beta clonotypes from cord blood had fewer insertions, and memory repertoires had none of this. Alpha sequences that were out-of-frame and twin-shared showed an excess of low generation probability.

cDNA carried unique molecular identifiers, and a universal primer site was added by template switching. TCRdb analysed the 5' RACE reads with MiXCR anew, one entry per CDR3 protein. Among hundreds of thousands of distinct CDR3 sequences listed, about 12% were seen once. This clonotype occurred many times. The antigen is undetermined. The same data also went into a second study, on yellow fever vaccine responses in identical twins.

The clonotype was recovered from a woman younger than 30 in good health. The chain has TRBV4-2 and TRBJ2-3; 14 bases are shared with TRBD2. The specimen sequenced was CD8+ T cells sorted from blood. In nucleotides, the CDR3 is TGTGCCAGCAGCCAGACTAGCGGGGGGGCAGATACGCAGTATTTT. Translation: CASSQTSGGADTQYF.